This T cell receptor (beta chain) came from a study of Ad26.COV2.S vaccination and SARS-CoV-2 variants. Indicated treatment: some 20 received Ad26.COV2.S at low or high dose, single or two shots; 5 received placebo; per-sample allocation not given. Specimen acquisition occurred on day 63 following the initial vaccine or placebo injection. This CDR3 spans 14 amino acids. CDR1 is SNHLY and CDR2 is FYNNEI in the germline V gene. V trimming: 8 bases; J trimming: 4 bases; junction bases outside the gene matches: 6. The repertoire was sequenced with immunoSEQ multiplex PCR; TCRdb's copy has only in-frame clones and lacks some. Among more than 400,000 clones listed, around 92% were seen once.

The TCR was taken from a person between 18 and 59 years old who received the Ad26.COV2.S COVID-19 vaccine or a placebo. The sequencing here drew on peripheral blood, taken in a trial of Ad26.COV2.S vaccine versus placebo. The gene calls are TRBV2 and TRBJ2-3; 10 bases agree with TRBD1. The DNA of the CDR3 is TGTGCCAGCTTGGGGGACAGGGGCCCAGATACGCAGTATTTT. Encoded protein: CASLGDRGPDTQYF.